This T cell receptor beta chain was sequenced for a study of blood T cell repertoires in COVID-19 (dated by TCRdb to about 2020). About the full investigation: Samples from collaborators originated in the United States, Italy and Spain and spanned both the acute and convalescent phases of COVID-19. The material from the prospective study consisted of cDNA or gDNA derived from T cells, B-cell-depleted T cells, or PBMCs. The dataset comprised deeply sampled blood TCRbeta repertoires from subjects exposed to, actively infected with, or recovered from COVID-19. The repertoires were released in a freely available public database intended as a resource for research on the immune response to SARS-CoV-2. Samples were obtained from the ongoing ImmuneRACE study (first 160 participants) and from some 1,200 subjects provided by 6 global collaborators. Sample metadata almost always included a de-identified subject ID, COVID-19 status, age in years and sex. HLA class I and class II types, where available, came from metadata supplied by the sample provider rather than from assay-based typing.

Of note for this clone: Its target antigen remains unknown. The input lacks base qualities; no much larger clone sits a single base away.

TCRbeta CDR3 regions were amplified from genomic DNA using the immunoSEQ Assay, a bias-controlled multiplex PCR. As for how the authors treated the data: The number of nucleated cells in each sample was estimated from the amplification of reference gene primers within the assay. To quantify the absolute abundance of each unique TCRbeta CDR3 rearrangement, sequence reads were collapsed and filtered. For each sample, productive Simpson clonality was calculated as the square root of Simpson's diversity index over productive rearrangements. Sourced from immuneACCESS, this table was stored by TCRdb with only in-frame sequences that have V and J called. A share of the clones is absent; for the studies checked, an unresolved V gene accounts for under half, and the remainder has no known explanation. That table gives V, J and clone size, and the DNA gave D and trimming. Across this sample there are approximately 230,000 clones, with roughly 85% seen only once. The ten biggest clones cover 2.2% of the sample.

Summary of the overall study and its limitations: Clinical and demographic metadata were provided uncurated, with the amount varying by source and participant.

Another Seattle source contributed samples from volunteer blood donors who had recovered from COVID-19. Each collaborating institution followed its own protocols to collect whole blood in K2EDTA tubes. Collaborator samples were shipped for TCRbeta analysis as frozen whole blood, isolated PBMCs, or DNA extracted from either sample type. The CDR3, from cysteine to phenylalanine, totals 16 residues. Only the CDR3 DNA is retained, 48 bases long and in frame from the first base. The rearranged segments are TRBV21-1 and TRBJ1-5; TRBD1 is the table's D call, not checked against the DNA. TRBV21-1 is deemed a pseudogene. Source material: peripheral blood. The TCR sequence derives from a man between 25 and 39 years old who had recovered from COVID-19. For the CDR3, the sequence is CASSKEGQVGNQPQHF. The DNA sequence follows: TGTGCCAGCAGCAAAGAAGGACAGGTTGGCAATCAGCCCCAGCATTTT.